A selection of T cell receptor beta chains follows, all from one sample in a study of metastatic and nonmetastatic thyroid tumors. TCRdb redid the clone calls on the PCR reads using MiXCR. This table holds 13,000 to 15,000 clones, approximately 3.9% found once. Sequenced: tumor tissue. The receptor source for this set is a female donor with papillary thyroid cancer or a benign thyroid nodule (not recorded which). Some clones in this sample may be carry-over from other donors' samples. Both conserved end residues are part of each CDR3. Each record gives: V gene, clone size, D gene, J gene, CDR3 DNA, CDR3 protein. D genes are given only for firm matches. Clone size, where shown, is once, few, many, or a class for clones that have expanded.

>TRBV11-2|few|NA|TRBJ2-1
TGTGCCAGCAGCTTAAAGGTTCGTGAGTTTGGGAATGAGCAGTTCTTC
CASSLKVREFGNEQFF
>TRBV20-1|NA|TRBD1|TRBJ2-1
TGCAGTGCTAGAGATTTGGGGACAGGGGGGGACTACAATGAGCAGTTCTTC
CSARDLGTGGDYNEQFF
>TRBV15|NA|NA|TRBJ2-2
TGTGCCACCAGCAGAGATAGAGGTGGGGCCGGGAACCCATCGAACACCGGGGAGCTGTTTTTT
CATSRDRGGAGNPSNTGELFF
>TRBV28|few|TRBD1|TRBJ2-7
TGTGCCAGCAACCCGACAGGGTTCGAGGAGCAGTACTTC
CASNPTGFEEQYF
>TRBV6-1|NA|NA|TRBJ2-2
TGTGCCAGCAGGGGAGATACCGGGGAGCTGTTTTTT
CASRGDTGELFF
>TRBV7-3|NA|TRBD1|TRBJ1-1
TGTGCCAGCAGCCAGACAGGGTACGCTGAAGCTTTCTTT
CASSQTGYAEAFF
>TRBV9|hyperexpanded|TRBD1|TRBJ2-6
TGTGCCAGCTGCCGGGACAGGGGGCCCTCTGGGGCCAACGTCCTGACTTTC
CASCRDRGPSGANVLTF
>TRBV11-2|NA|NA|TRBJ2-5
TGTGCCAGCAGCTTGAGACCGGGAGACGTGACCCAGTACTTC
CASSLRPGDVTQYF
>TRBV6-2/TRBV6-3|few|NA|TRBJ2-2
TGTGCCAGCCAAGGCGGAGAGGGGGAAGCCGGGGAGCTGTTTTTT
CASQGGEGEAGELFF
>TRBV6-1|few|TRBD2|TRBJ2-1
TGTGCCAGCAGTGAAGCCTCTAGCGGGAGCAATGAGCAGTTCTTC
CASSEASSGSNEQFF
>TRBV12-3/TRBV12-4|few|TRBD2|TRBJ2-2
TGTGCCAGCAGTCCCGGGACTAGCAACACCGGGGAGCTGTTTTTT
CASSPGTSNTGELFF
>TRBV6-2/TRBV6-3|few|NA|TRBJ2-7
TGTGCCAGCAGTGGGGACCACCTGGGATCTGAGCAGTACTTC
CASSGDHLGSEQYF
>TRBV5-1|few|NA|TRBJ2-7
TGCGCCAGCAGCTTGGGGGGAGGGGGCTACGAGCAGTACTTC
CASSLGGGGYEQYF
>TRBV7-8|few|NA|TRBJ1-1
TGTGCCAGCAGCTTAAACAGGATGAACACTGAAGCTTTCTTT
CASSLNRMNTEAFF
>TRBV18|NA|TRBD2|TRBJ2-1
TGTGCCAGCTCACCAGACGGGAGGAGGGATGAGCAGTTCTTC
CASSPDGRRDEQFF
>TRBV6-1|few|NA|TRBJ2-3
TGTGCCAGCAGTACCTTCAGCACAGATACGCAGTATTTT
CASSTFSTDTQYF
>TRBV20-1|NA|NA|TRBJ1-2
TGCAGTGCTAGGCCCGGGAACTATGGCTACACCTTC
CSARPGNYGYTF
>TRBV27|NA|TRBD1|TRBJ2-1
TGTGCCAGCAGACCTTTTGGCCGGGACAGGGGATACAATGAGCAGTTCTTC
CASRPFGRDRGYNEQFF
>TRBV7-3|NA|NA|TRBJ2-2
TGTGCCAGCAGCTTACTGGGGACAACCGGGGAGCTGTTTTTT
CASSLLGTTGELFF
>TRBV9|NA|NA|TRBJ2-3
TGTGCCAGCAGCCCACGACTAACCCCAAGCACAGATACGCAGTATTTT
CASSPRLTPSTDTQYF
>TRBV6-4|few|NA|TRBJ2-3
TGTGCCAGCAGTGACTGGAACCGGGACGGCGGCACAGATACGCAGTATTTT
CASSDWNRDGGTDTQYF
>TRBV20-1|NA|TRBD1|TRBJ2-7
TGCAGTGCTAGCGGACAGGGGGAGGCATACGAGCAGTACTTC
CSASGQGEAYEQYF
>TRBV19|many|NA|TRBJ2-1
TGTGCCAGTAGTATAGGATATCAAGTTGATGAGCAGTTCTTC
CASSIGYQVDEQFF